Detailed here is one T cell receptor (beta chain). Its antigen is still unknown. The cohort excluded patients with autoimmune disease history or systemic immunosuppression. The sample is drawn from a study of OX40 agonist ivuxolimab in advanced cancers. CDR1 and CDR2 (germline): LGHNA, YNFKEQ. The CDR3 covers 13 residues. Trimming removed 3 bases at V and 10 bases at J, with 10 bases between. Study conclusions and caveats: Dose levels from 0.1 to 3.0 mg/kg saw CD4+ and CD8+ blood T cells expand clonally by week 6.

Sequenced by immunoSEQ multiplex PCR; TCRdb stores in-frame clones only, minus some. In the table there are over 20,000 clones, 70% to 90% of which are singletons. The sample here was CD4+ or CD8+ T cells sorted from blood, taken in a trial of the OX40 agonist ivuxolimab. The clonotype originates from an adult with an advanced solid tumor such as melanoma, head and neck, liver or kidney cancer. The chain uses TRBV4-2 and TRBJ1-6; maybe TRBD1 (5 bases). CDR3 amino acids: CASSQGPPSPLHF. CDR3 sequence (DNA): TGTGCCAGCAGCCAGGGGCCTCCATCACCCCTCCACTTT.